This T cell receptor beta chain was identified in a study of T cells in Graves' hyperthyroidism and ophthalmopathy. Study results and limitations: A model of 13 V-J pairs discriminated ophthalmopathy from stable hyperthyroidism.

What was amplified from RNA transcripts were TCR beta CDR3 regions. The TCR CDR3 first-round RT-PCR relied on the HTBI primer set. TCRdb passed the multiplex PCR reads through MiXCR, listing each CDR3 protein once. The table lists about 98,000 distinct CDR3 sequences, roughly 37% of them singletons. The germline V gene encodes CDR1 DFQATT and CDR2 SNEGSKA (reference sequence). CDR3 size: 14 residues. With 2 bases removed from V and 0 bases from J, the gap between germline ends came to 10 bases. Concerning this clonotype itself: Its antigen is as yet unknown.

Sequenced material: peripheral blood or thyroid tissue (not recorded which). The origin of this receptor is a woman in her twenties or thirties with Graves' hyperthyroidism. This chain uses TRBV20-1 with TRBJ1-2, with D unresolved. The CDR3 region has the DNA TGCAGTGCTAGATTGGTGGGAACTAACTATGGCTACACCTTC. This translates into CSARLVGTNYGYTF.